The 17 T cell receptor beta chains below all came from one sample that was sequenced in a study of control samples from healthy donors and cancer patients (TCRdb year 2020). The library was produced with the immunoSEQ multiplex PCR assay. TCRdb limited this immuneACCESS table to in-frame rearrangements with V and J called. A share of clones is missing; checked studies link under half to unresolved V genes, and the rest is unexplained. This sample has roughly 80,000 clones in its table, and about 88% of those were observed once. The ten most abundant clones make up around 5.7% of the sample. Specimen: blood. The source of these receptors is a woman between 45 and 65 years old in good health.

This clone was counted only a few times. The chain is built from TRBV9 and TRBJ1-1; D call uncertain. Germline values: CDR1 SGDLS, CDR2 YYNGEE. The V end lost 7 bases, the J end lost 0 bases, and 10 bases lay between the germline ends. The CDR3 contains 13 residues. CDR3 residues: CASSQVMNTEAFF. The CDR3 DNA is TGTGCCAGCTCTCAAGTAATGAACACTGAAGCTTTCTTT. The full variable domain, in which reference TRBV9 and TRBJ1-1 provide the parts outside the CDR3, is DSGVTQTPKHLITATGQRVTLRCSPRSGDLSVYWYQQSLDQGLQFLIQYYNGEERAKGNILERFSAQQFPDLHSELNLSSLELGDSALYFCASSQVMNTEAFFGQGTRLTVV.

J is TRBJ2-2 and V is TRBV29-1; D call uncertain. Germline loops: CDR1 SQVTM, CDR2 ANQGSEA. This CDR3 contains 13 residues. V was clipped by 3 bases and J by 0 bases, with 5 bases between them. CDR3 in DNA: TGCAGCGTTGACAAGTCGAACACCGGGGAGCTGTTTTTT. Its translation is CSVDKSNTGELFF.

J is TRBJ2-1 and V is TRBV9; perhaps TRBD2 as D (7 bases). Trimming shortened V by 0 bases and J by 8 bases, and 33 bases separated the two germline ends. The length of the CDR3 is 21 residues. Germline V gene data show CDR1 as SGDLS and CDR2 as YYNGEE. The chain's CDR3 is CASSVASFQGIGGVLSHEQFF. CDR3 nucleotides: TGTGCCAGCAGCGTAGCCAGTTTCCAGGGGATAGGGGGGGTATTAAGTCATGAGCAGTTCTTC.

The CDR3 loop reads CASRADLYEQYF. The DNA for the CDR3 is TGCGCCAGCAGAGCGGACCTCTACGAGCAGTACTTC. The chain links TRBV10-1 to TRBJ2-7, with TRBD2 as a possible D gene (5 bases). This CDR3 has 12 amino acids. CDR1 and CDR2 (germline): WNHNN, SYGVQD (reference sequence). The V gene lost 6 bases and the J gene lost 3 bases, with 9 bases spanning the gap.

V is TRBV4-2 and J is TRBJ2-7; 13 nucleotides agree with TRBD2. This CDR3 has 16 residues. Germline CDR1 LGHNA, CDR2 YNFKEQ. The ends lost 3 bases at V and 7 bases at J; junction bases unmatched: 9. As DNA, the CDR3 is TGTGCCAGCAGCCAGCAACTAGCGGGGGGGCCGAGTGAGCAGTACTTC. This codes for CASSQQLAGGPSEQYF.

This clone was found once. CDR3 protein: CASSIMGNTEAFF. The CDR3 region has the DNA TGTGCCAGTAGTATCATGGGTAACACTGAAGCTTTCTTT. The chain carries TRBV19 and TRBJ1-1; D uncertain. The V end lost 3 bases, the J end lost 2 bases, and 7 bases lay between the germline ends. From germline, CDR1 is LNHDA and CDR2 SQIVND (reference sequence). CDR3 length: 13 residues.

V and J are TRBV2 and TRBJ2-7, with TRBD2 identical over 8 bases. The ends lost 6 bases at V and 0 bases at J; junction bases unmatched: 7. In germline, CDR1 is SNHLY, CDR2 FYNNEI. The CDR3 loop spans 15 amino acids. The chain's CDR3 is CASSGGGLSSYEQYF. The CDR3 DNA follows: TGTGCCAGCAGCGGGGGGGGCCTAAGCTCCTACGAGCAGTACTTC.

Of note for this clone: Other DNA sequences in this specimen translate into the identical CDR3. The chain recombines TRBV25-1 with TRBJ1-3; perhaps TRBD1 as D (5 bases). Germline CDR1 and CDR2: MGHDK and SYGVNS. Trimming stripped 6 bases from V and 0 bases from J, with 21 bases between. The CDR3 sequence is 18 residues long. The CDR3: CASRPPGTELFSGNTIYF. The CDR3 nucleotides are TGTGCCAGCAGACCTCCCGGGACGGAGCTTTTCTCTGGAAACACCATATATTTT.

This CDR3 is CASSYRDRTYEQYF. In nucleotides, the CDR3 is TGTGCCAGCAGTTACCGGGACAGAACCTACGAGCAGTACTTC. The gene calls are TRBV6-2 or TRBV6-3 and TRBJ2-7; 7 bases agree with TRBD1. Germline V gene sequence: CDR1 MNHEY, CDR2 SVGEGT. Losses at the gene ends were 2 bases for V and 2 bases for J; bases not matched to a gene: 3. The CDR3 covers 14 residues.

V and J are TRBV30 and TRBJ1-1, with a tentative D call TRBD1 (6 bases). Germline values: CDR1 GTSNPN, CDR2 SVGIG (reference sequence). This CDR3 region has 12 residues. Trimming left V 2 bases short and J 4 bases short, with 8 bases between. The CDR3 reads CAWSRGATEAFF. CDR3 bases: TGTGCCTGGAGTAGGGGGGCCACTGAAGCTTTCTTT.

This chain connects TRBV4-2 to TRBJ2-1, with TRBD2 matching over 10 bases. Per germline, CDR1 LGHNA and CDR2 YNFKEQ. J gave up 7 bases and V 3 bases, and 9 bases lay outside the gene matches. The CDR3 is 16 residues long. Written as DNA, the CDR3 is TGTGCCAGCAGCCAGAACAAGCGGGGGGGCATTAATGAGCAGTTCTTC. Translation: CASSQNKRGGINEQFF.

The chain employs TRBV27 and TRBJ1-1; D is uncertain. Trimming took 6 bases from V and 1 from J, leaving 9 bases between them. CDR1 is MNHEY, CDR2 SMNVEV, per germline (reference sequence). The CDR3 has 13 residues. CDR3 residues: CASSNDANTEAFF. In DNA, the CDR3 is TGTGCCAGCAGCAACGACGCGAACACTGAAGCTTTCTTT.

The chain uses TRBV19 and TRBJ1-5; no definite D call. The CDR3 runs 15 residues. The germline gives CDR1 LNHDA, CDR2 SQIVND (reference sequence). The germline V and J ends were trimmed by 1 base and 7 bases, with 14 bases remaining between them. CDR3 protein: CASSIGQTPRQPQHF. The CDR3 nucleotides are TGTGCCAGTAGTATAGGGCAGACGCCAAGGCAGCCCCAGCATTTT.

The chain recombines TRBV7-8 with TRBJ1-3; no clear D gene. The CDR3 loop spans 17 amino acids. Germline CDR1 reads SGHVS; CDR2 reads FQNEAQ. The V and J ends lost 3 bases and 0 bases respectively, with 15 bases between them. CDR3 in DNA: TGTGCCAGCAGCTTCGCCCTTGCCGGCTCCTCTGGAAACACCATATATTTT. Its protein is CASSFALAGSSGNTIYF. Using reference TRBV7-8 and TRBJ1-3 for the parts outside the CDR3, the full variable domain is GAGVSQSPRYKVAKRGQDVALRCDPISGHVSLFWYQQALGQGPEFLTYFQNEAQLDKSGLPSDRFFAERPEGSVSTLKIQRTQQEDSAVYLCASSFALAGSSGNTIYFGEGSWLTVV.

The rearrangement joins TRBV18 to TRBJ2-3, with D perhaps TRBD2 (7 bases). The germline V gene has CDR1 KGHSH and CDR2 LQKENI. The CDR3 loop spans 16 amino acids. V lost 3 bases and J 3 bases, leaving 16 bases between the germline ends. CDR3: CASSPFSGGRTDTQYF. CDR3 nucleotide sequence: TGTGCCAGCTCACCTTTTTCGGGGGGCCGAACAGATACGCAGTATTTT. Combining the CDR3 with reference TRBV18 and TRBJ2-3 gives the whole variable domain NAGVMQNPRHLVRRRGQEARLRCSPMKGHSHVYWYRQLPEEGLKFMVYLQKENIIDESGMPKERFSAEFPKEGPSILRIQQVVRGDSAAYFCASSPFSGGRTDTQYFGPGTRLTVL.

The chain recombines TRBV5-1 with TRBJ1-6, with D maybe TRBD1 (6 bases). Between the trimmed V and J ends, which lost 0 bases and 13 bases, there was a span of 17 bases. The CDR3 length is 15 residues. CDR1 is SGHRS, CDR2 YFSETQ, per germline. The CDR3 DNA reads TGCGCCAGCAGCTTGGGGGACACCTCGAGCGTCCCCCTCCACTTT. It encodes CASSLGDTSSVPLHF.

The chain couples TRBV6-1 to TRBJ2-1; D not resolved. V lost 3 bases to trimming and J lost 6 bases, with 3 bases between them. CDR3 length equals 11 residues. Germline CDR1 MNHNS, CDR2 SASEGT. CDR3 amino acids: CASSDFNEQFF. CDR3 sequence (DNA): TGTGCCAGCAGTGATTTCAATGAGCAGTTCTTC.